This passage covers 21 T cell receptor beta chains from one sample sequenced in a study of blood T cell repertoires in COVID-19. Measured with immunoSEQ multiplex PCR; TCRdb has only the in-frame clones, and not every one. There are about 75,000 clones in the sample; 75% to 90% occur only once, and approximately 2.5% lies in the top ten. Sequenced: peripheral blood. The receptors stem from a human donor in a cohort sampled during active COVID-19.

The chain combines TRBV18 with TRBJ2-1; 13 bases are shared with TRBD2. The CDR3 extends over 15 amino acids. Per germline, CDR1 KGHSH and CDR2 LQKENI. V was clipped by 4 bases and J by 6 bases; unmatched bases: 3. CDR3 loop: CASSLGLAGANEQFF. The CDR3 DNA follows: TGTGCCAGCTCACTCGGACTAGCGGGAGCCAATGAGCAGTTCTTC.

CDR3 DNA: TGTGCCAGCAGCCAAGATCCGGGCGACAGGGGGGAAGCTTTCTTT. Residues: CASSQDPGDRGEAFF. The chain joins TRBV4-2 to TRBJ1-1; 9 bases line up with TRBD1. Trimming cost V 0 bases and J 8 bases; bases outside gene matches: 7. The CDR3 extends over 15 amino acids. Germline V gives CDR1 LGHNA, CDR2 YNFKEQ.

The rearrangement uses TRBV7-6 and TRBJ2-4; 8 bases are a match to TRBD2. The CDR3 is 15 amino acids. Germline assignment: CDR1 SGHVS and CDR2 FNYEAQ. Trimming took 5 bases from V and 2 from J; bases not matched to a gene: 5. The CDR3 spells CASSRGGATKNIQYF. CDR3 DNA: TGTGCCAGCAGCCGGGGGGGCGCGACCAAAAACATTCAGTACTTC.

V is TRBV20-1 and J is TRBJ1-2; possible D gene TRBD1, 5 bases. V lost 3 bases and J lost 4, with 6 bases in between. CDR1 is DFQATT, CDR2 SNEGSKA, per germline (reference sequence). This CDR3 contains 11 residues. CDR3 sequence (DNA): TGCAGTGCTAGGGGGCGCTATGGCTACACCTTC. The encoded protein is CSARGRYGYTF.

The chain is built from TRBV19 and TRBJ1-1; D is uncertain. The CDR3 covers 14 residues. Deletions cut 3 bases from V and 0 bases from J, with 8 bases between. Germline-derived CDR1 and CDR2 are LNHDA and SQIVND (reference sequence). This CDR3 is CASSISRVNTEAFF. CDR3 nucleotide sequence: TGTGCCAGTAGTATTAGCCGGGTGAACACTGAAGCTTTCTTT.

This clone was recorded only once. The chain employs TRBV7-7 and TRBJ2-1; 10 positions match TRBD1. Germline CDR1 is SSHAT and CDR2 is FNYEAQ (reference sequence). Germline trimming cut 2 bases from V and 7 bases from J; bases unmatched to any gene: 14. This CDR3 has 18 residues. CDR3 in amino acids: CASSLRGTGEPKMNEQFF. DNA of the CDR3: TGTGCCAGCAGCTTACGGGGGACAGGGGAGCCCAAAATGAATGAGCAGTTCTTC. Full variable domain (missing parts from reference TRBV7-7 and TRBJ2-1): GAGVSQSPRYKVTKRGQDVTLRCDPISSHATLYWYQQALGQGPEFLTYFNYEAQPDKSGLPSDRFSAERPEGSISTLTIQRTEQRDSAMYRCASSLRGTGEPKMNEQFFGPGTRLTVL.

In this sample, this clone turned up a few times. The chain carries TRBV11-2 and TRBJ1-6, with D possibly matching TRBD1 (5 bases). Germline lookup yields CDR1 SGHAT and CDR2 FQNNGV. The ends were cut back, 5 bases at V and 0 bases at J, with 14 bases in the middle. CDR3 length equals 17 residues. The CDR3 here is CASSADRLSSYNSPLHF. The CDR3 DNA reads as TGTGCCAGCAGCGCAGACAGATTAAGCTCCTATAATTCACCCCTCCACTTT. Full variable domain (missing parts from reference TRBV11-2 and TRBJ1-6): EAGVAQSPRYKIIEKRQSVAFWCNPISGHATLYWYQQILGQGPKLLIQFQNNGVVDDSQLPKDRFSAERLKGVDSTLKIQPAKLEDSAVYLCASSADRLSSYNSPLHFGNGTRLTVT.

This rearrangement joins TRBV5-6 to TRBJ1-1; D remains ambiguous. This CDR3 comprises 12 residues. V was pared by 7 bases and J by 0 bases, with 7 bases between. Germline V CDR1 and CDR2: SGHDT, YYEEEE. CDR3 DNA sequence: TGTGCCAGCCGAGGTATGAACACTGAAGCTTTCTTT. This translates into CASRGMNTEAFF.

The V and J genes are TRBV3-1 (or the pseudogene TRBV3-2) and TRBJ2-3, with TRBD2 identical over 9 bases. Unmatched junction bases numbered 18, after V lost 1 base and J lost 1 base. The CDR3 totals 21 residues. Per the germline V gene, CDR1 is LGHDT and CDR2 is YNNKEL (reference sequence). CDR3 amino acids: CASSQAALLAGSRRGTDTQYF. In DNA, the CDR3 is TGTGCCAGCAGCCAAGCAGCTCTCCTAGCGGGGTCACGTAGGGGCACAGATACGCAGTATTTT.

This clone has a single count. This chain joins TRBV3-1 (or the pseudogene TRBV3-2) and TRBJ1-1; D gene unclear. V was pared by 1 base and J by 2 bases, with 8 bases between. The germline V gene has CDR1 LGHDT and CDR2 YNNKEL (reference sequence). There are 14 residues in the CDR3. The CDR3 bases are TGTGCCAGCAGCCAAGTATCCCTCAACACTGAAGCTTTCTTT. It is translated as CASSQVSLNTEAFF.

The V and J genes are TRBV7-9 and TRBJ1-3; weak D call: TRBD1 (5 bases). The V gene lost 6 bases and the J gene lost 2 bases, with 17 bases spanning the gap. Germline V gene sequence: CDR1 SEHNR, CDR2 FQNEAQ (reference sequence). The CDR3 loop spans 16 amino acids. The CDR3 region has the DNA TGTGCCAGCAGGCTGCTCGGGGGGAGTGCTGGAAACACCATATATTTT. Translation: CASRLLGGSAGNTIYF.

The sample holds a few counts of this clone. V and J are TRBV6-2 or TRBV6-3 and TRBJ1-5; D may be TRBD1 (5 bases). The CDR3 runs 13 residues. Trimming removed 2 bases from V and 9 bases from J, with 11 bases in between. Germline-derived CDR1 and CDR2 are MNHEY and SVGEGT. This CDR3 is CASSYTVGGPQHF. The CDR3, as DNA: TGTGCCAGCAGTTACACGGTCGGGGGGCCCCAGCATTTT.

The table lists this clone with a few counts. The chain links TRBV18 to TRBJ1-4, with D hard to call. This CDR3 has 13 amino acids. V shed 3 bases and J shed 12 bases, with 14 bases lying between them. Germline lookup yields CDR1 KGHSH and CDR2 LQKENI. The CDR3 coding sequence is TGTGCCAGCTCACCCGCCCGGTGGGCCGAACTGTTTTTT. Encoded protein: CASSPARWAELFF.

The chain combines TRBV4-3 with TRBJ2-1; D unresolved. The V gene's germline CDR1 is LGHNA and CDR2 YSLEER. The V end was cut by 0 bases, the J end by 0 bases, with 9 bases between. The CDR3 runs to 16 residues. The CDR3 region has the DNA TGCGCCAGCAGCCAAGAGCTAGTAAGCTCCTACAATGAGCAGTTCTTC. It codes for CASSQELVSSYNEQFF.

The rearrangement links TRBV7-8 to TRBJ1-2, with 7 bases matching TRBD1. This CDR3 is built from 13 residues. CDR1 and CDR2 from the germline V gene are SGHVS and FQNEAQ. The V segment lost 4 bases and the J segment 2 bases; nucleotides outside the gene matches: 1. This chain's CDR3 is CASSSGQNYGYTF. The CDR3 DNA reads as TGTGCCAGCAGCTCGGGACAGAACTATGGCTACACCTTC.

This chain connects TRBV6-5 to TRBJ2-3, with a weak D call TRBD1 (6 bases). The CDR3 sequence is 14 residues long. Trimming removed 7 bases from V and 1 base from J, with 12 bases in between. Germline V gives CDR1 MNHEY, CDR2 SVGAGI. CDR3 amino acids: CASKVHRGTDTQYF. The CDR3 DNA is TGTGCCAGCAAGGTGCACAGGGGCACAGATACGCAGTATTTT.

The chain employs TRBV4-2 and TRBJ2-7; 7 nucleotides match TRBD1. This CDR3 comprises 15 residues. Trimming at V came to 3 bases and at J to 3 bases, leaving 8 bases not matched to a gene. Germline V gene sequence: CDR1 LGHNA, CDR2 YNFKEQ. The CDR3 coding sequence is TGTGCCAGCAGCCATCACGGGGACAGCCTCTACGAGCAGTACTTC. Encoded protein: CASSHHGDSLYEQYF.

This clone appeared once. In DNA form, the CDR3 reads TGTGCCACCAGTGATCATTGGACAGCCCCGAACACCGGGGAGCTGTTTTTT. It specifies CATSDHWTAPNTGELFF. The chain uses TRBV24-1 and TRBJ2-2, with a possible D match to TRBD1 (6 bases). Trimming removed 3 bases at V and 0 bases at J, with 13 bases between. The length of the CDR3 is 17 residues. Per the germline V gene, CDR1 is KGHDR and CDR2 is SFDVKD.

The chain has TRBV5-1 and TRBJ2-3, with 7 bases fitting TRBD2. The CDR3 length is 17 residues. Germline CDR1 and CDR2: SGHRS and YFSETQ. V lost 0 bases and J lost 1; bases outside the gene matches: 8. CDR3 coding DNA: TGCGCCAGCAGCTTGGAGGGCGGGAGAAGAGGCACAGATACGCAGTATTTT. It encodes CASSLEGGRRGTDTQYF.

This chain uses TRBV3-1 (or the pseudogene TRBV3-2) with TRBJ1-5; a possible D gene is TRBD1 (5 bases). Trimming pared 1 base from V and 0 bases from J, leaving 19 bases between. Germline loops: CDR1 LGHDT, CDR2 YNNKEL (reference sequence). The CDR3 extends over 19 amino acids. The CDR3 DNA reads TGTGCCAGCAGCCAAGGGCCAGGGCGGAGAATTTATAGCAATCAGCCCCAGCATTTT. Encoded protein: CASSQGPGRRIYSNQPQHF.

The rearrangement joins TRBV7-2 to TRBJ2-2; a possible D gene is TRBD1 (5 bases). The V gene lost 0 bases and the J gene lost 4 bases, with 9 bases spanning the gap. There are 15 residues in the CDR3. Per the germline V gene, CDR1 is SGHTA and CDR2 is FQGNSA. For the CDR3, the DNA is TGTGCCAGCAGCTTAGCCAGGGCGAGCACCGGGGAGCTGTTTTTT. Translation: CASSLARASTGELFF.